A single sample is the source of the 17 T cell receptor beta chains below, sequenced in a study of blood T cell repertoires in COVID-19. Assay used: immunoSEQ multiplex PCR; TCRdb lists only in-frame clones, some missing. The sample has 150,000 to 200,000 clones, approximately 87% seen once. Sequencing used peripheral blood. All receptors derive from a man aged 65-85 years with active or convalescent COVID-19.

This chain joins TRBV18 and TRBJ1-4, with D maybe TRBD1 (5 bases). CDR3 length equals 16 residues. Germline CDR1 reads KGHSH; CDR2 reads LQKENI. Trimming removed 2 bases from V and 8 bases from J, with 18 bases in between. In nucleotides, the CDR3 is TGTGCCAGCTCACCATCGGGGGTCCTCGGCCCCGAAAAACTGTTTTTT. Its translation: CASSPSGVLGPEKLFF. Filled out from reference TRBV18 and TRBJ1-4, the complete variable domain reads NAGVMQNPRHLVRRRGQEARLRCSPMKGHSHVYWYRQLPEEGLKFMVYLQKENIIDESGMPKERFSAEFPKEGPSILRIQQVVRGDSAAYFCASSPSGVLGPEKLFFGSGTQLSVL.

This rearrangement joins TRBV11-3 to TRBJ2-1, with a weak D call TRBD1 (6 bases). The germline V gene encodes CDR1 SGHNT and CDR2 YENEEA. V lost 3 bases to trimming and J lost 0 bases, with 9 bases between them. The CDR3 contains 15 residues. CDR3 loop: CASSLDRNSYNEQFF. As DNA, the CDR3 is TGTGCCAGCAGCTTGGACAGAAACTCCTACAATGAGCAGTTCTTC.

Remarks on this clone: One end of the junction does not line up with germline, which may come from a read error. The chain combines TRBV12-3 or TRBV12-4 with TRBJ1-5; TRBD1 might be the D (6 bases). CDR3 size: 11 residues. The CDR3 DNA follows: TGTGCCAGCAGTGCACAGGGTCCCCAGGTTTTT. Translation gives CASSAQGPQVF.

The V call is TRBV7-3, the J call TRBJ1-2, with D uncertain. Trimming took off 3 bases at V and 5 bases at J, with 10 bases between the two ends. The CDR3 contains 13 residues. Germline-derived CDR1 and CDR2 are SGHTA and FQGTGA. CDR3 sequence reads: CASSLGRQYGYTF. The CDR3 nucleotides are TGTGCCAGCAGCTTGGGCAGGCAGTATGGCTACACCTTC.

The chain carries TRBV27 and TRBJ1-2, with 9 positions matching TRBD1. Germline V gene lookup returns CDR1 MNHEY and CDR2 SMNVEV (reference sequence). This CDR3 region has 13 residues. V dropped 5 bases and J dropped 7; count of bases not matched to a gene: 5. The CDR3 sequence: CASSTGGLGGYTF. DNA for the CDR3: TGTGCCAGCAGTACAGGGGGCCTGGGTGGCTACACCTTC.

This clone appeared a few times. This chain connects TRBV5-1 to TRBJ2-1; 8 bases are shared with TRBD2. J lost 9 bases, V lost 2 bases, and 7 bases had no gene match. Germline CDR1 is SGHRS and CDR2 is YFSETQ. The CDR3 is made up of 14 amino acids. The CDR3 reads CASSFKAGDGEQFF. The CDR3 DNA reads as TGCGCCAGCAGCTTCAAAGCGGGAGACGGTGAGCAGTTCTTC.

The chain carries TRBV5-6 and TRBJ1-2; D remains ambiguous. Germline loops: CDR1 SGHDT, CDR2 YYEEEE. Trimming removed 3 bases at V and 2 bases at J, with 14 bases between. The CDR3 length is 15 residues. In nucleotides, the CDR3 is TGTGCCAGCAGCTCCGCCCCCGGGAAAAACTATGGCTACACCTTC. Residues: CASSSAPGKNYGYTF.

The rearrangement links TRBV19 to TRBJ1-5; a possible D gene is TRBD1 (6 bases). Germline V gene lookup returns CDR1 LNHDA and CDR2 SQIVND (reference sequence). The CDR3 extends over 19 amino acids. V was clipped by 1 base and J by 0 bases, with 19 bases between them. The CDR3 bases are TGTGCCAGTAGTATAGCTCCCCACCGAGGGGGGGATAGCAATCAGCCCCAGCATTTT. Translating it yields CASSIAPHRGGDSNQPQHF.

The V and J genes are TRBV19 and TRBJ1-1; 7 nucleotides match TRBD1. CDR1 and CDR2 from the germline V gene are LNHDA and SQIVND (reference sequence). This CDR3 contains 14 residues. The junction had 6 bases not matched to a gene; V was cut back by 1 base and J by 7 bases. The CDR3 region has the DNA TGTGCCAGTAGTATAGGTCCGGGACAGAATGAAGCTTTCTTT. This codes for CASSIGPGQNEAFF.

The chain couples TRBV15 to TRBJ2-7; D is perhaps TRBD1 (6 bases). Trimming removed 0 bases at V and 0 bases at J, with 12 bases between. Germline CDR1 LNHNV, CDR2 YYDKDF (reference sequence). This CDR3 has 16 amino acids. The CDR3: CATSRDRGQTSYEQYF. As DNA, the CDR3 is TGTGCCACCAGCAGAGATAGAGGACAGACCTCCTACGAGCAGTACTTC.

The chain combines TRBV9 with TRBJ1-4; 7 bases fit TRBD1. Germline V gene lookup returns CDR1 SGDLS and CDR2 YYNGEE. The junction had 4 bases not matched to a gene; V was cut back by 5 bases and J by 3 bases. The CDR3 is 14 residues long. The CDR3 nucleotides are TGTGCCAGCAGGCCGGGGACAGCTAATGAAAAACTGTTTTTT. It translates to CASRPGTANEKLFF.

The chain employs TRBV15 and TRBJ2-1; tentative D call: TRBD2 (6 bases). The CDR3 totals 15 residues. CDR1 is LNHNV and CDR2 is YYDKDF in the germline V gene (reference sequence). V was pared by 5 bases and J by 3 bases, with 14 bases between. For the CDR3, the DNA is TGTGCCACCAGCCCAGGGCGGGAAAGCTACAATGAGCAGTTCTTC. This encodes CATSPGRESYNEQFF.

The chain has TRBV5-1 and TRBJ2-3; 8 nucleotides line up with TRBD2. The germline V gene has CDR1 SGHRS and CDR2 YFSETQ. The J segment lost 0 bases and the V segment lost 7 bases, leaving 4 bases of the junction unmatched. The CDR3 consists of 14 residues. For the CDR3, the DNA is TGCGCCAGCGCCCGGGAGGGGAGCACAGATACGCAGTATTTT. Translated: CASAREGSTDTQYF.

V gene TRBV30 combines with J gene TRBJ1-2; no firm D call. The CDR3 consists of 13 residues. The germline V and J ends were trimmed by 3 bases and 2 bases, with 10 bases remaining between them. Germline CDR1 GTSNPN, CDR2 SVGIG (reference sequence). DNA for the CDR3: TGTGCCTGGAGCCAGATACCAAACTATGGCTACACCTTC. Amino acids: CAWSQIPNYGYTF.

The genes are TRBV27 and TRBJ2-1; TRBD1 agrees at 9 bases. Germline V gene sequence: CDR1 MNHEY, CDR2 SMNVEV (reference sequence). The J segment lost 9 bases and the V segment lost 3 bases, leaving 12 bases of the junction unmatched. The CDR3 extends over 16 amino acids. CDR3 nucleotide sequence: TGTGCCAGCAGTTTGCGCCCGGGACAGGGAGCGGGTGAGCAGTTCTTC. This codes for CASSLRPGQGAGEQFF.

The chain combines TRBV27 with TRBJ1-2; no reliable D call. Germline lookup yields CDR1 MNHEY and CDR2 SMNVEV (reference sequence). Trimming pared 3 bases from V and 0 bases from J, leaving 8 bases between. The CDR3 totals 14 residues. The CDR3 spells CASSLGSPNYGYTF. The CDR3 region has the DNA TGTGCCAGCAGTTTGGGCAGTCCTAACTATGGCTACACCTTC.

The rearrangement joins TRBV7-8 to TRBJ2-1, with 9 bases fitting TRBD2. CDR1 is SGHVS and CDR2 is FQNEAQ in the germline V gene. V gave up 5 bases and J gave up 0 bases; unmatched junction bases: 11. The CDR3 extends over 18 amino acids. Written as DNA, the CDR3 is TGTGCCAGCAGCAGCAAGGCGGGGGGGCTCCGCTCCTACAATGAGCAGTTCTTC. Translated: CASSSKAGGLRSYNEQFF. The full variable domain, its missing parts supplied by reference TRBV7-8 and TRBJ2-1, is GAGVSQSPRYKVAKRGQDVALRCDPISGHVSLFWYQQALGQGPEFLTYFQNEAQLDKSGLPSDRFFAERPEGSVSTLKIQRTQQEDSAVYLCASSSKAGGLRSYNEQFFGPGTRLTVL.